This TCR beta chain came from a study of blood T cell repertoires in COVID-19. Across the study: The United States, Italy and Spain were the sources of the acute and convalescent COVID-19 samples. Sample material is recorded as cDNA or gDNA derived from T cells, B-cell-depleted T cells, or PBMCs.

Deletions cut 6 bases from V and 2 bases from J, with 12 bases between. Per germline, CDR1 ENHRY and CDR2 SYGVKD. The CDR3 contains 14 residues. As processed by the authors: Counts of nucleated cells, estimated from reference gene primer amplification, were obtained. Sequencing was performed with immunoSEQ multiplex PCR; in TCRdb, only in-frame clones are kept and a portion is missing. The V and J calls and clone size are taken from that table; D and trimming were inferred from the DNA. The table has 95,000 to 120,000 clones, roughly 85% seen once. The receptor was derived from a middle-aged man with acute or convalescent COVID-19. V is TRBV10-3 and J is TRBJ2-3, with D tentatively TRBD1 (5 bases). Sequenced sample: peripheral blood. CDR3 residues: CAIRRGTNTDTQYF. CDR3 nucleotides: TGTGCCATCAGAAGGGGAACCAACACAGATACGCAGTATTTT.